The clone carrying this TCR beta chain was detected only a few times. Its antigen remains unknown. The data derive from a study of T cell responses to AZD1222 COVID-19 vaccine. Study findings and constraints: Repertoire samples came only from after the peak T cell response. Unmutated variant regions are reportedly the target of nearly half of TCRs that are spike-specific.

Repertoires were generated with immunoSEQ multiplex PCR, while TCRdb's copy carries only in-frame clones and drops some. Found here are fewer than 200,000 clones, just over 90% of them singletons; the top ten hold approximately 4%. The CDR3 contains 13 residues. V dropped 3 bases and J dropped 3 bases, with 6 bases sitting between them. Germline V gene data show CDR1 as MNHNS and CDR2 as SASEGT. The rearrangement uses TRBV6-1 and TRBJ1-5; D gene ambiguous. The specimen comprised peripheral blood, sampled 28 days after the second dose of the MenACWY control vaccine. The clonotype was recovered from an adult who received the MenACWY meningococcal vaccine as a control. In DNA form, the CDR3 reads TGTGCCAGCAGTGAGGTCCCCAATCAGCCCCAGCATTTT. Protein product: CASSEVPNQPQHF.